This T cell receptor beta chain stems from a study of T-cell memory formation after mild COVID-19. MiXCR, run by TCRdb on the 5' RACE reads, gives a single entry per CDR3 protein. The table shows more than 450,000 distinct CDR3 sequences, with 15% to 20% occurring only once. As to this clonotype: What it binds is not known.

Trimming took off 0 bases at V and 4 bases at J, with 15 bases between the two ends. This CDR3 spans 15 amino acids. Germline CDR1 reads DFQATT; CDR2 reads SNEGSKA (reference sequence). Study-level findings and limits: Clones that got smaller from day 15 to 85 had even CD4/CD8, while clones growing later tipped toward CD4+.

This sequence joins TRBV20-1 and TRBJ1-2; possibly TRBD1 for D (6 bases). The sequencing input was PBMCs or a T cell subset sorted from them (not recorded which). The sequence derives from an adult woman who had mild COVID-19 (a few samples of this study predate the infection). Cell type and time point are not known. The CDR3 DNA is TGCAGTGCTAGAGATCGGGGGGCAGGGACCTATGGCTACACCTTC. This sequence encodes CSARDRGAGTYGYTF.